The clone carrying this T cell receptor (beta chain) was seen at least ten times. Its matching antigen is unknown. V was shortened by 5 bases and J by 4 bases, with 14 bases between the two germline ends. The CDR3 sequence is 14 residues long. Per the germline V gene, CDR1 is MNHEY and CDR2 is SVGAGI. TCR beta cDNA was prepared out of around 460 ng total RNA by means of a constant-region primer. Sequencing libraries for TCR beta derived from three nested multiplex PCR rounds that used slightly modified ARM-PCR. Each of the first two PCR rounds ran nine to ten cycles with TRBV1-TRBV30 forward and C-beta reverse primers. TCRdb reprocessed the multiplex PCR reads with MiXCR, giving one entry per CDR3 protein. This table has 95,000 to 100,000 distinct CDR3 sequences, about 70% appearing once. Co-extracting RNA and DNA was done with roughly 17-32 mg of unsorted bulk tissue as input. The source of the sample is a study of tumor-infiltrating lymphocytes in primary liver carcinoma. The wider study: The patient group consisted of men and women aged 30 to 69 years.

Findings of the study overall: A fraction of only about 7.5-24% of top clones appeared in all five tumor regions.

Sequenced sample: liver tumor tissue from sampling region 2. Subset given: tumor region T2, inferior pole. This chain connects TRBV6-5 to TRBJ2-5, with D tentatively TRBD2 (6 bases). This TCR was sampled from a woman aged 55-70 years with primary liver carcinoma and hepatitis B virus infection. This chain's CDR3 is CASSREAGRETQYF. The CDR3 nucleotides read TGTGCCAGCAGTCGAGAGGCGGGGAGAGAGACCCAGTACTTC.